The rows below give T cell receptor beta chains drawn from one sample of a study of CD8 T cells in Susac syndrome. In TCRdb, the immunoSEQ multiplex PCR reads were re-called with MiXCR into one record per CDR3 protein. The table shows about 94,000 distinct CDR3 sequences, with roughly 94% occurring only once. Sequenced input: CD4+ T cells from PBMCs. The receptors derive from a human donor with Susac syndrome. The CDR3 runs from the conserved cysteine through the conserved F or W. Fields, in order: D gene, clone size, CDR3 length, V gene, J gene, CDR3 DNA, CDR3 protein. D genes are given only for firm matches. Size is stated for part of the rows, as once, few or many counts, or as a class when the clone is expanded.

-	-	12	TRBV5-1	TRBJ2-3	TGCGCCAGCAGCTTGAACAGCGATACGCAGTATTTT	CASSLNSDTQYF
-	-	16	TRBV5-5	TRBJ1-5	TGTGCCAGCAGCCTTCACGAACGTGGGGGCAATCAGCCCCAGCATTTT	CASSLHERGGNQPQHF
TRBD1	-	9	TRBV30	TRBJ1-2	TGTGCCTGCATCCCGGGACAGGGCTTC	CACIPGQGF
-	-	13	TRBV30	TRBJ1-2	TGTGCCTGGAGTCCTAGGGGGAACTATGGCTACACCTTC	CAWSPRGNYGYTF
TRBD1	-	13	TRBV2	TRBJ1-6	TGTGCCACCGGACAGGTTCAGGATTCACCCCTCCACTTT	CATGQVQDSPLHF
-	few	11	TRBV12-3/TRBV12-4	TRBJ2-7	TGTGCCAGCAGTCAAAGCTACGAGCAGTACTTC	CASSQSYEQYF
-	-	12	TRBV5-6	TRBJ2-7	TGTGCCAGCAGCTCGGGACGGCTCGAGCAGTACTTC	CASSSGRLEQYF
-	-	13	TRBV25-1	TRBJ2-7	TGTGCCAGCAGTGGTGTGGGACGGGGCGAGCAGTACTTC	CASSGVGRGEQYF
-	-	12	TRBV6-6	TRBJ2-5	TGTGCCAGCAGTTACCCGAAAGAGACCCAGTACTTC	CASSYPKETQYF
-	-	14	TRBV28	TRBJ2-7	TGTGCCAGCAGTTCTGTGAGTGGGGCCTGGGGGCAGTACTTC	CASSSVSGAWGQYF
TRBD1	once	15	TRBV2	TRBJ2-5	TGTGCCACCATCGGACAGGATGGCCCAATAGAGACCCAGTACTTC	CATIGQDGPIETQYF
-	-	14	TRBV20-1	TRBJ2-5	TGCAGTGCTAGCGGGCTCCCTACTCAAGAGACCCAGTACTTC	CSASGLPTQETQYF
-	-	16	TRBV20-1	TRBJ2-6	TGCAGTGCTAGACGAGGGGGTTGGTCTGGGGCCAACGTCCTGACTTTC	CSARRGGWSGANVLTF
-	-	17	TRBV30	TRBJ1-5	TGTGCCTGGACAAACCCCCACGACAGGTTTGGCAATCAGCCCCAGCATTTT	CAWTNPHDRFGNQPQHF
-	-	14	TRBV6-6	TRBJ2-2	TGTGCCAGCAGGCTCCAGGGATGGACCGGGGAGCTGTTTTTT	CASRLQGWTGELFF
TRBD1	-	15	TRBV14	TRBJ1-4	TGTGCCAGCAGCCAGTGGGACAGGGGACAAGAAAAACTGTTTTTT	CASSQWDRGQEKLFF
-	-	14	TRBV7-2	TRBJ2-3	TGTGCCAGCAGTTACTCCCTCGAGATGGATACGCAGTATTTT	CASSYSLEMDTQYF
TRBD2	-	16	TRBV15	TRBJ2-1	TGTGCCACCAGCAGCTGGCGGGGGGGATCCTACAATGAGCAGTTCTTC	CATSSWRGGSYNEQFF
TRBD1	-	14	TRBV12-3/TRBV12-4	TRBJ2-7	TGTGCCAGCAGGATCTCGGGACAGGCCTACGAGCAGTACTTC	CASRISGQAYEQYF
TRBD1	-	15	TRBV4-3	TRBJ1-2	TGCGCCAGCAGCCCGAACGGACAGGCGAATAATGGCTACACCTTC	CASSPNGQANNGYTF
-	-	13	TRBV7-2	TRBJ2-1	TGTGCCAGCAGCCCTCTGGGGGGCAATGAGCAGTTCTTC	CASSPLGGNEQFF
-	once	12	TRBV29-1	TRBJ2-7	TGCAGCGCAGGATCCGGGGATTACGAGCAGTACTTC	CSAGSGDYEQYF